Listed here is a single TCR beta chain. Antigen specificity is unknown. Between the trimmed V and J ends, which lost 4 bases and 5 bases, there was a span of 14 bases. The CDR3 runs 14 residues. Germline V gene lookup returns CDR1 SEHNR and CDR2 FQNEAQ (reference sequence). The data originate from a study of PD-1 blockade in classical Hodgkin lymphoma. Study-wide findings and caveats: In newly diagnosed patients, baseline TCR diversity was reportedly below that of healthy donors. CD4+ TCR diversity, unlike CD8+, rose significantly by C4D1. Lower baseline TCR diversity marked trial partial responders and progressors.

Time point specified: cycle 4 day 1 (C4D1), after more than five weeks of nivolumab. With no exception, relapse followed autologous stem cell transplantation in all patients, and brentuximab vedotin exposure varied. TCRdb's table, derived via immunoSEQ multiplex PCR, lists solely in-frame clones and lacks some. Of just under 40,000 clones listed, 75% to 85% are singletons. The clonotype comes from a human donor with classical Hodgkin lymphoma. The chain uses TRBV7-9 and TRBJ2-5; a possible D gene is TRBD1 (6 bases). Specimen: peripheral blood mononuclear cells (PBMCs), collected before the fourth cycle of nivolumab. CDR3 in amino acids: CASSSRITGETQYF. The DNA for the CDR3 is TGTGCCAGCAGCTCCAGGATTACAGGGGAGACCCAGTACTTC.